This TCR beta chain was obtained from a study of blood T cell repertoires in COVID-19. Overall study: Samples of COVID-19 (acute and convalescent) were obtained from the United States, Italy and Spain. Sample material is recorded as cDNA or gDNA derived from T cells, B-cell-depleted T cells, or PBMCs.

Germline V CDR1 and CDR2: LNHDA, SQIVND (reference sequence). The V end lost 6 bases, the J end lost 6 bases, and 18 bases lay between the germline ends. The CDR3 spans 14 residues. Original handling: Amplification of reference gene primers was used by the study to estimate nucleated cell counts. The table came from immunoSEQ multiplex PCR; TCRdb's copy has only in-frame clones and leaves some out. V, J and clone size are those of that table, while D and trimming were read from the DNA. The table lists 95,000 to 100,000 clones, about 85% of them singletons. This clonotype was sampled from a woman in her 70s with active or convalescent COVID-19. The sequenced sample was peripheral blood. The V and J genes are TRBV19 and TRBJ2-7, with D perhaps matching TRBD1 (8 bases). The chain's CDR3 is CASRRQGGTGEQYF. The CDR3 coding sequence is TGTGCCAGTAGGAGACAGGGAGGGACAGGCGAGCAGTACTTC.